The 20 T cell receptor beta chains in this list originate from one sample, sequenced in a study of blood T cell repertoires in COVID-19. TCRdb's copy holds only in-frame clones and misses some; the assay was immunoSEQ multiplex PCR. Of a few hundred thousand clones listed, 65% to 85% were seen once; the top ten hold roughly 1.1%. Sequenced material: peripheral blood. These receptors originate from a woman aged 45-60 years with acute or convalescent COVID-19.

CDR3 coding DNA: TGTGCCAGCAGTTTGCTAGCGGGGGGGGCCACCGGGGAGCTGTTTTTT. It yields the protein CASSLLAGGATGELFF. The J gene is TRBJ2-2, the V gene TRBV2, with 12 bases matching TRBD2. CDR3 length: 16 amino acids. Germline V gene sequence: CDR1 SNHLY, CDR2 FYNNEI. V trimming: 5 bases; J trimming: 4 bases; junction bases outside the gene matches: 5.

CDR3 amino acids: CASSAAGRESYTF. The CDR3 bases are TGTGCCAGTAGTGCTGCAGGGAGGGAAAGCTACACCTTC. The rearrangement uses TRBV19 and TRBJ1-2, with D possibly matching TRBD1 (5 bases). CDR1 LNHDA and CDR2 SQIVND come from the germline V gene (reference sequence). V was shortened by 5 bases and J by 9 bases, with 16 bases between the two germline ends. The CDR3 extends over 13 amino acids.

The rearrangement links TRBV18 to TRBJ1-1; TRBD1 agrees at 8 bases. The J segment lost 8 bases and the V segment lost 6 bases, leaving 8 bases of the junction unmatched. The CDR3 spans 13 residues. The germline gives CDR1 KGHSH, CDR2 LQKENI. The CDR3 DNA reads as TGTGCCAGCTCTATGACAGGGGAGGGCGAAGCTTTCTTT. Translating it yields CASSMTGEGEAFF.

The chain recombines TRBV5-4 with TRBJ1-1, with D perhaps TRBD1 (5 bases). Germline CDR1 and CDR2: SGHNT and YYREEE (reference sequence). This CDR3 spans 14 amino acids. The V end lost 4 bases, the J end lost 7 bases, and 17 bases lay between the germline ends. This CDR3 reads CASSRGLETLEAFF. CDR3 DNA: TGTGCCAGCAGCCGGGGACTGGAGACTCTTGAAGCTTTCTTT.

The V and J genes are TRBV2 and TRBJ1-2; D call uncertain. This CDR3 contains 14 residues. Deletions cut 7 bases from V and 8 bases from J, with 20 bases between. The germline V gene encodes CDR1 SNHLY and CDR2 FYNNEI. As DNA, the CDR3 is TGTGCCAGCACCGGTCGGGGAATGGTTGGAGGCTACACCTTC. This sequence encodes CASTGRGMVGGYTF. Full variable domain (rest looked up from reference TRBV2 and TRBJ1-2): EPEVTQTPSHQVTQMGQEVILRCVPISNHLYFYWYRQILGQKVEFLVSFYNNEISEKSEIFDDQFSVERPDGSNFTLKIRSTKLEDSAMYFCASTGRGMVGGYTFGSGTRLTVV.

The J gene is TRBJ2-5, the V gene TRBV19, with 10 positions matching TRBD2. The ends lost 1 base at V and 4 bases at J; junction bases unmatched: 6. The V gene's germline CDR1 is LNHDA and CDR2 SQIVND (reference sequence). The CDR3 length is 16 residues. The CDR3 sequence: CASSIGLAGVPETQYF. The CDR3 DNA reads as TGTGCCAGTAGTATAGGTCTAGCGGGAGTGCCAGAGACCCAGTACTTC.

The chain has TRBV7-9 and TRBJ2-2; TRBD2 might be the D (7 bases). V shed 6 bases and J shed 3 bases, with 14 bases lying between them. The CDR3 contains 15 residues. The V gene's germline CDR1 is SEHNR and CDR2 FQNEAQ (reference sequence). CDR3 nucleotide sequence: TGTGCCAGCAGTCACCGGGGGGCTGACACCGGGGAGCTGTTTTTT. It translates to CASSHRGADTGELFF.

CDR3 in amino acids: CASKPTGLSQPQHF. The CDR3 DNA reads TGTGCCAGCAAACCTACAGGGCTGAGTCAGCCCCAGCATTTT. V usage is TRBV2 and J usage is TRBJ1-5; TRBD1 might be the D (6 bases). Germline values: CDR1 SNHLY, CDR2 FYNNEI. This CDR3 region has 14 residues. The V and J ends lost 7 bases and 6 bases respectively, with 16 bases between them.

The chain recombines TRBV3-1 (or the pseudogene TRBV3-2) with TRBJ1-2; weak D call: TRBD1 (5 bases). Trimming took 7 bases from V and 4 from J, leaving 10 bases between them. Germline V CDR1 and CDR2: LGHDT, YNNKEL (reference sequence). The CDR3 has 12 amino acids. The CDR3 coding sequence is TGTGCCAGCACCCGGGGGGGCTATGGCTACACCTTC. Protein: CASTRGGYGYTF.

About this clone: In the same sample, other DNA sequences code for this CDR3. The CDR3 DNA reads as TGTGCCAGCAGCTTTGGTGGTCTACGGGGGGCAGGTCAGCCCCAGCATTTT. It codes for CASSFGGLRGAGQPQHF. The chain is built from TRBV5-4 and TRBJ1-5; D might be TRBD1 (6 bases). The CDR3 extends over 17 amino acids. Germline V gives CDR1 SGHNT, CDR2 YYREEE (reference sequence). The V gene lost 2 bases and the J gene lost 6 bases, with 21 bases spanning the gap.

This chain uses TRBV5-4 with TRBJ1-1; TRBD1 matches 9 bases. Germline lookup yields CDR1 SGHNT and CDR2 YYREEE (reference sequence). After removal of 5 bases from V and 5 bases from J, the junction contained 1 base not matched to a gene. The CDR3 runs to 12 residues. CDR3 amino acids: CASRGQGTEAFF. DNA for the CDR3: TGTGCCAGCAGGGGACAGGGAACTGAAGCTTTCTTT.

This chain connects TRBV30 to TRBJ1-6; 12 bases align to TRBD1. V lost 0 bases to trimming and J lost 4 bases; unmatched junction nucleotides: 7. The CDR3 contains 18 residues. Germline V CDR1 and CDR2: GTSNPN, SVGIG (reference sequence). CDR3 coding DNA: TGTGCCTGGAGTGTGGGGACAGGGGGCGCCGGATATAATTCACCCCTCCACTTT. It is translated as CAWSVGTGGAGYNSPLHF.

The chain combines TRBV30 with TRBJ1-2, with unresolved D. The length of the CDR3 is 11 residues. V gave up 1 base and J gave up 8 bases, with 8 bases separating them. Per germline, CDR1 GTSNPN and CDR2 SVGIG (reference sequence). The chain's CDR3 is CAWSETRGYTF. CDR3 bases: TGTGCCTGGAGTGAAACGCGAGGCTACACCTTC. The full variable domain, completed using reference TRBV30 and TRBJ1-2, is SQTIHQWPATLVQPVGSPLSLECTVEGTSNPNLYWYRQAAGRGLQLLFYSVGIGQISSEVPQNLSASRPQDRQFILSSKKLLLSDSGFYLCAWSETRGYTFGSGTRLTVV.

About this clone: Mismatch with germline at one junction end may stem from a read error. The chain has TRBV6-6 and TRBJ1-2; tentative D call: TRBD1 (6 bases). The CDR3 spans 12 residues. CDR1 is MNHNY and CDR2 is SVGAGI in the germline V gene (reference sequence). Here the CDR3 reads CASTTWTASPFF. The CDR3 DNA follows: TGTGCCAGCACCACCTGGACAGCCTCCCCTTTCTTC.

This clone has just one count. The rearrangement links TRBV5-1 to TRBJ2-1; 11 bases agree with TRBD2. The CDR3 runs 14 residues. J was trimmed by 4 bases and V by 5 bases; bases with no gene match: 2. The germline V gene encodes CDR1 SGHRS and CDR2 YFSETQ. CDR3 region: CASSGLAGYNEQFF. The CDR3 DNA follows: TGCGCCAGCAGTGGACTAGCGGGTTACAATGAGCAGTTCTTC.

V gene TRBV2 combines with J gene TRBJ2-2; possible D gene TRBD1, 6 bases. The CDR3 runs 14 residues. Germline CDR1 and CDR2: SNHLY and FYNNEI. Trimming stripped 6 bases from V and 4 bases from J, with 12 bases between. The CDR3 spells CASRPSGATGELFF. CDR3 bases: TGTGCCAGCAGACCCTCAGGGGCCACCGGGGAGCTGTTTTTT.

V is TRBV19 and J is TRBJ2-5, with D maybe TRBD1 (6 bases). The length of the CDR3 is 13 residues. V gave up 5 bases and J gave up 1 base, with 8 bases separating them. The germline V gene encodes CDR1 LNHDA and CDR2 SQIVND (reference sequence). Here the CDR3 DNA reads TGTGCCAGTAGTCCGGACAGCCAAGAGACCCAGTACTTC. Translating gives CASSPDSQETQYF.

The rearrangement links TRBV30 to TRBJ1-1; D ambiguous. The CDR3 runs 10 residues. Germline CDR1 is GTSNPN and CDR2 is SVGIG (reference sequence). V was trimmed by 1 base and J by 13 bases, leaving 10 bases between them. CDR3 in amino acids: CAWSAVFVFF. The DNA of the CDR3 is TGTGCCTGGAGTGCCGTTTTTGTTTTCTTT.

This clone was seen more than once but under ten times. The V gene is TRBV2, the J gene TRBJ1-1; D call uncertain. The germline gives CDR1 SNHLY, CDR2 FYNNEI. Trimming removed 5 bases from V and 4 bases from J, with 14 bases in between. This CDR3 is 14 amino acids long. The CDR3 nucleotides read TGTGCCAGCAGTAGGTCACGGGTTGGCACTGAAGCTTTCTTT. This translates into CASSRSRVGTEAFF.

The genes are TRBV7-2 and TRBJ2-7, with 7 bases aligning to TRBD2. The CDR3 is made up of 15 amino acids. Trimming removed 4 bases from V and 0 bases from J; junction bases left unmatched: 6. Germline CDR1 reads SGHTA; CDR2 reads FQGNSA. This CDR3 reads CASSSPRGSSYEQYF. The CDR3 DNA reads as TGTGCCAGCAGCTCCCCGCGCGGGAGCTCCTACGAGCAGTACTTC. Together with reference TRBV7-2 and TRBJ2-7, the CDR3 gives the full variable domain: GAGVSQSPSNKVTEKGKDVELRCDPISGHTALYWYRQSLGQGLEFLIYFQGNSAPDKSGLPSDRFSAERTGGSVSTLTIQRTQQEDSAVYLCASSSPRGSSYEQYFGPGTRLTVT.